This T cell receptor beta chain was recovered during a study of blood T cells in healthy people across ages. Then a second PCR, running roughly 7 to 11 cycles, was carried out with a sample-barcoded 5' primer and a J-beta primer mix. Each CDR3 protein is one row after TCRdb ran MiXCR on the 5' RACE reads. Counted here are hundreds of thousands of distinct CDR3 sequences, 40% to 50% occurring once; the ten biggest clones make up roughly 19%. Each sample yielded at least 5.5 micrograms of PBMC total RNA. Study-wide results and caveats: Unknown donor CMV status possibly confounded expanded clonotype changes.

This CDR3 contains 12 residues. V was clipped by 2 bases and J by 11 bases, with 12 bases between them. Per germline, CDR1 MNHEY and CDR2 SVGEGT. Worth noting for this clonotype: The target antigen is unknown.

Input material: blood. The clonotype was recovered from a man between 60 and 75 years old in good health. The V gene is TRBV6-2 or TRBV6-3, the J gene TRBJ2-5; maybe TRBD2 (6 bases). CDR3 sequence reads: CASSYPRDEQYF. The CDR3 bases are TGTGCCAGCAGTTACCCGCGGGATGAGCAGTACTTC.